The source of this T cell receptor beta chain is a study of shared clonotypes between healthy human individuals. To make CD8 memory, CD45RO+ cells were put together with CCR7-negative CD45RA+ TemRA cells. Deep was the level used in running the assay. Profiling relied on immunoSEQ multiplex PCR, and the TCRdb table lists in-frame clones only, not all of them. The table lists some 700,000 clones, roughly 91% of them singletons. V lost 4 bases, J lost 1 base, and 10 bases lay in between. Germline V gene sequence: CDR1 SNHLY, CDR2 FYNNEI. The CDR3 sequence is 14 residues long. As regards this clone: The antigen remains undetermined.

Study-level findings and limits: Memory subsets generally showed smaller estimated richness than naive subsets did.

The chain uses TRBV2 and TRBJ2-5; D uncertain. This TCR was recovered from a man aged 18 to 29 in good health. Some clones in this sample may be carry-over from other donors' samples. The sample comprised memory CD8+ T cells from PBMCs. Subset indicated: CD45RO+ cells pooled with CCR7-negative TemRA cells. CDR3 in DNA: TGTGCCAGCAGTGGAAGGGCCCTCCAAGAGACCCAGTACTTC. It encodes CASSGRALQETQYF.